The present TCR beta chain was sequenced within a study of blood T cell repertoires in COVID-19. The V gene end was trimmed by 3 bases and the J gene end by 0 bases; junction bases not matched to a gene: 6. The CDR3 extends over 15 amino acids. Per germline, CDR1 GTSNPN and CDR2 SVGIG (reference sequence). TCRdb keeps only in-frame clones here, not all; method: immunoSEQ multiplex PCR. The data show around 60,000 clones, approximately 85% seen once. The sequence derives from a man aged 50 or older with active COVID-19. The sequenced sample consisted of peripheral blood. This chain joins TRBV30 and TRBJ1-2; 8 nucleotides align to TRBD1. The chain's CDR3 is CAWRGGQGANYGYTF. In DNA, the CDR3 is TGTGCCTGGAGGGGAGGACAGGGAGCTAACTATGGCTACACCTTC.